Presented here are 30 T cell receptor beta chains from one specimen sequenced in a study of tumor-infiltrating lymphocytes in primary liver carcinoma. Blood RNA was derived from unsorted whole blood, and germline DNA was extracted too. TCR beta cDNA was made from 450 to 500 ng total RNA with a constant-region primer. Amplification in three nested multiplex PCR rounds with slightly modified ARM-PCR gave rise to TCR beta libraries. For approximately 10 cycles apiece, the opening two PCR rounds ran with TRBV1-TRBV30 forward primers and a C-beta reverse primer. TCRdb re-called the multiplex PCR reads through MiXCR, storing one row per CDR3 protein. The sample lists fewer than 350,000 distinct CDR3 sequences, 65% occurring once. The sample comprised peripheral blood. These receptors were taken from a middle-aged man with primary liver carcinoma and hepatitis B virus infection.

With regard to this clonotype: One base away lies a much larger clone, so this may be a sequencing read error. The rearrangement uses TRBV5-6 and TRBJ1-1; D perhaps matches TRBD1 (5 bases). The CDR3 is made up of 15 amino acids. V was cut by 4 bases and J by 1 base, with 14 bases left in between. Per germline, CDR1 SGHDT and CDR2 YYEEEE. CDR3 sequence (DNA): TGTGCCAGCAGCCAATTGGGCAGGGAGAACACTGAAGCTTTCTTT. Translation gives CASSQLGRENTEAFF.

There are a few counts of this clonotype. V is TRBV30 and J is TRBJ2-7; no clear D. The V and J ends lost 2 bases and 5 bases respectively, with 10 bases between them. The CDR3 is 12 residues long. Germline V lookup: CDR1 GTSNPN, CDR2 SVGIG (reference sequence). CDR3 bases: TGTGCCTGGAGTCGGCTAGTTGACGAGCAGTACTTC. Protein sequence: CAWSRLVDEQYF. Drawing the rest from reference TRBV30 and TRBJ2-7, the complete variable domain is SQTIHQWPATLVQPVGSPLSLECTVEGTSNPNLYWYRQAAGRGLQLLFYSVGIGQISSEVPQNLSASRPQDRQFILSSKKLLLSDSGFYLCAWSRLVDEQYFGPGTRLTVT.

Note on this clonotype: It may be a read error: a sequence one base away is much more abundant. CDR3 sequence reads: CASSLRDRPLERFF. DNA of the CDR3: TGTGCCAGCAGCCTGCGGGACAGGCCTTTAGAGCGGTTCTTC. The chain employs TRBV6-5 and TRBJ2-1, with 8 bases identical to TRBD1. The CDR3 has 14 amino acids. Germline V lookup: CDR1 MNHEY, CDR2 SVGAGI.

The chain couples TRBV28 to TRBJ2-3; D is ambiguous. Germline CDR1 reads MDHEN; CDR2 reads SYDVKM. The CDR3 covers 14 residues. The V and J ends lost 5 bases and 1 base respectively, with 10 bases between them. CDR3 DNA sequence: TGTGCCAGCAGTCGACCTACCGGCACAGATACGCAGTATTTT. This codes for CASSRPTGTDTQYF.

The chain carries TRBV9 and TRBJ2-1, with 8 bases lining up with TRBD2. The CDR3 covers 16 residues. CDR1 is SGDLS, CDR2 YYNGEE, per germline. With 4 bases clipped from V and 6 bases from J, the junction kept 12 bases outside the gene matches. The CDR3 protein is CASSLTGTRGSNEQFF. The CDR3 nucleotides read TGTGCCAGCAGCTTAACCGGGACTAGGGGGAGCAATGAGCAGTTCTTC.

As concerns this clonotype: A much more abundant neighbour one base away suggests this may be a read error. The chain couples TRBV10-3 to TRBJ2-2; TRBD1 matches 7 bases. The V and J ends lost 2 bases and 3 bases, in that order; junction bases with no gene match: 12. Germline CDR1 is ENHRY and CDR2 is SYGVKD. This CDR3 is built from 18 residues. CDR3: CAISEPQAGTADTGELFF. CDR3 nucleotides: TGTGCCATCAGTGAGCCCCAGGCCGGGACAGCGGACACCGGGGAGCTGTTTTTT.

The chain combines TRBV6-6 with TRBJ1-1, with TRBD1 matching over 8 bases. This CDR3 has 15 amino acids. Germline V lookup: CDR1 MNHNY, CDR2 SVGAGI (reference sequence). After removal of 8 bases from V and 10 bases from J, the junction contained 18 bases not matched to a gene. The CDR3 spells CASCLGQGKGAGAFF. The CDR3 DNA is TGTGCCAGCTGTCTCGGACAGGGCAAGGGGGCTGGAGCTTTCTTT.

This clonotype was seen a few times. The chain has TRBV11-2 and TRBJ2-5; D is unclear. Trimming removed 3 bases from V and 0 bases from J, with 5 bases in between. Looked up from germline, CDR1 is SGHAT and CDR2 is FQNNGV. The CDR3 extends over 13 amino acids. CDR3 sequence reads: CASSFRYQETQYF. CDR3 bases: TGTGCCAGCAGCTTCAGGTACCAAGAGACCCAGTACTTC.

This clonotype occurred once. One junction end disagrees with the germline gene, perhaps due to a read error. The chain employs TRBV6-5 and TRBJ1-6; no firm D call. Germline CDR1 and CDR2: MNHEY and SVGAGI. The CDR3 has 15 residues. The DNA for the CDR3 is TGTGCAAGCAACAAAGGGAGCTGGTATAATTCACCCCTCCACTTT. Residues: CASNKGSWYNSPLHF.

The table lists this clonotype with many counts. The chain carries TRBV29-1 and TRBJ2-1, with 10 positions matching TRBD2. CDR1 and CDR2 from the germline V gene are SQVTM and ANQGSEA. This CDR3 region has 14 residues. With 5 bases clipped from V and 6 bases from J, the junction kept 7 bases outside the gene matches. In nucleotides, the CDR3 is TGCAGCGTTCAGGAAAGCGGGAGGGCCAATGAGCAGTTCTTC. Encoded protein: CSVQESGRANEQFF.

On this clonotype: The junction differs from germline at one of its ends, possibly a read error. This sequence joins TRBV5-4 and TRBJ2-1, with 8 positions matching TRBD2. The CDR3 extends over 13 amino acids. Germline assignment: CDR1 SGHNT and CDR2 YYREEE (reference sequence). The CDR3 DNA reads TGTGCCAGCAGCTTAGCTAGCGGGTACGAGCAATTCTTC. The encoded protein is CASSLASGYEQFF.

Many counts were recorded for this clonotype. The rearrangement joins TRBV6-6 to TRBJ2-6; D might be TRBD2 (5 bases). The CDR3 loop spans 16 amino acids. Germline V lookup: CDR1 MNHNY, CDR2 SVGAGI (reference sequence). Trimming pared 2 bases from V and 2 bases from J, leaving 10 bases between. CDR3 nucleotides: TGTGCCAGCAGTTACGAGGGTTATACTGGGGCCAACGTCCTGACTTTC. It is translated as CASSYEGYTGANVLTF.

This sequence joins TRBV30 and TRBJ2-5; D remains ambiguous. The V end lost 2 bases, the J end lost 0 bases, and 4 bases lay between the germline ends. The CDR3 spans 12 residues. Germline CDR1 is GTSNPN and CDR2 is SVGIG (reference sequence). In nucleotides, the CDR3 is TGTGCCTGGAGTCCACACCAAGAGACCCAGTACTTC. Translated, it gives CAWSPHQETQYF.

With respect to this clonotype: The germline gene is not matched at one end of the junction; a read error may be the cause. The chain uses TRBV11-2 and TRBJ2-3, with D uncertain. The CDR3 runs to 13 residues. Germline V lookup: CDR1 SGHAT, CDR2 FQNNGV. The CDR3 DNA reads TGTGCCTGCAGCGTGAGCAGTGTCAAGTGGATGTATTTT. This gives the protein CACSVSSVKWMYF.

This clonotype was counted many times. The rearrangement uses TRBV5-1 and TRBJ2-1, with TRBD1 identical over 12 bases. V lost 0 bases and J lost 3; bases outside the gene matches: 4. The germline V gene encodes CDR1 SGHRS and CDR2 YFSETQ. This CDR3 has 17 residues. Here the CDR3 DNA reads TGCGCCAGCAGCTTGGCCGGGACAGGGGGCGGCTACAATGAGCAGTTCTTC. Its protein is CASSLAGTGGGYNEQFF.

V gene TRBV7-9 combines with J gene TRBJ2-5, with unresolved D. Germline loops: CDR1 SEHNR, CDR2 FQNEAQ (reference sequence). This CDR3 is built from 17 residues. Trimming removed 8 bases from V and 1 base from J, with 23 bases in between. The CDR3 nucleotides read TGTGCCAGCGGCCTCTCCGCCCGACCGATTTTCCAAGAGACCCAGTACTTC. It yields the protein CASGLSARPIFQETQYF.

This clonotype was observed many times. The chain couples TRBV6-5 to TRBJ2-5; 8 bases align to TRBD1. This CDR3 contains 16 residues. Germline values: CDR1 MNHEY, CDR2 SVGAGI. The V segment lost 2 bases and the J segment 4 bases; nucleotides outside the gene matches: 9. This CDR3 reads CASSYGGQAKGETQYF. The CDR3 DNA follows: TGTGCCAGCAGTTACGGGGGACAGGCCAAAGGAGAGACCCAGTACTTC.

This clonotype was recorded many times. This sequence joins TRBV28 and TRBJ2-7, with 9 bases lining up with TRBD2. The germline V gene has CDR1 MDHEN and CDR2 SYDVKM. V shed 4 bases and J 2 bases; nucleotides not matched to a gene: 9. The CDR3 runs to 16 residues. The CDR3 DNA reads TGTGCCAGCAGTTCCCCCGGACTAGCGAGCCCCTACGAGCAGTACTTC. As protein: CASSSPGLASPYEQYF. The entire variable domain, with the rest obtained from reference TRBV28 and TRBJ2-7, is as follows: DVKVTQSSRYLVKRTGEKVFLECVQDMDHENMFWYRQDPGLGLRLIYFSYDVKMKEKGDIPEGYSVSREKKERFSLILESASTNQTSMYLCASSSPGLASPYEQYFGPGTRLTVT.

Turning to this clonotype: This may be a read error: a much more frequent sequence differs by one nucleotide. The chain has TRBV6-1 and TRBJ2-7; 8 nucleotides match TRBD2. J gave up 2 bases and V 6 bases, and 3 bases lay outside the gene matches. Germline V CDR1 and CDR2: MNHNS, SASEGT. This CDR3 contains 13 residues. CDR3 bases: TGTGCCAGCAGAATAGCGGGGCCCTACGAGCAGTACTTC. Protein: CASRIAGPYEQYF.

A word on this clonotype: At one end the junction does not follow the germline gene, possibly because of a read error. This rearrangement joins TRBV6-1 to TRBJ2-3, with no clear D. Per the germline V gene, CDR1 is MNHNS and CDR2 is SASEGT. CDR3 size: 14 residues. The CDR3 nucleotides are TGTGTCAGCAAGGCCAGCCATAGCACAGATACGCAGTGTTTT. Translating it yields CVSKASHSTDTQCF.

With regard to this clonotype: The junction and the germline gene differ at one end; a read error may be behind it. The chain carries TRBV11-1 and TRBJ1-1; D is unresolved. Germline CDR1 is SGHAT and CDR2 is FQDESV (reference sequence). The CDR3 runs to 14 residues. The CDR3 region is CASSSPLQRTEAFF. For the CDR3, the DNA is TGTGCTAGCAGCTCCCCTCTACAGCGGACTGAAGCTTTCTTT.

As for this clonotype: A much larger clone differs from this one at a single base, so this may be a read error. This chain links TRBV4-2 with TRBJ1-2; no clear D. CDR1 and CDR2 (germline): LGHNA, YNFKEQ. The CDR3 sequence is 14 residues long. The chain's CDR3 is CASNQGREGTGYTF. The CDR3 DNA sequence: TGTGCCAGCAACCAAGGGAGGGAAGGTACTGGCTACACCTTC.

About this clonotype itself: A read error is possible here, since a much larger clone lies one base away. The chain recombines TRBV6-5 with TRBJ1-1; D not resolved. V was cut by 1 base and J by 4 bases, with 10 bases left in between. Germline V CDR1 and CDR2: MNHEY, SVGAGI. The CDR3 spans 14 residues. The DNA for the CDR3 is TGTGCCAGCAGTTACTTCCGAGAGATCACTGAAGCTTTCTTT. It yields the protein CASSYFREITEAFF.

In regard to this clonotype: This sequence may be a read error, since a much larger clone differs from it by one base. Because the CDR3 is missing its conserved closing phenylalanine or tryptophan, this is likely a read error. The rearrangement uses TRBV6-5 and TRBJ1-1; tentative D call: TRBD1 (6 bases). V was clipped by 6 bases and J by 4 bases, with 24 bases between them. Germline CDR1 MNHEY, CDR2 SVGAGI. The CDR3 is 17 amino acids. CDR3 DNA: TGTGCCAGCAGCCGAATGTTGGTGACAGGCTGGAGCACTGAAGCTTTCCTT. It codes for CASSRMLVTGWSTEAFL.

The chain recombines TRBV29-1 with TRBJ1-5, with unresolved D. Germline V gives CDR1 SQVTM, CDR2 ANQGSEA. V lost 0 bases to trimming and J lost 7 bases, with 16 bases between them. The CDR3 is 15 residues long. The CDR3 DNA reads as TGCAGCGTTGAAGAGGCGAATAGATCGAGGCAGCCCCAGCATTTT. Its translation is CSVEEANRSRQPQHF.

CDR3 nucleotides: TGTGCCAGCAGCTTAGACCCTCTGGGGGGAAAGCAGTATTTT. This translates into CASSLDPLGGKQYF. The V gene is TRBV7-9, the J gene TRBJ2-3, with D perhaps matching TRBD2 (6 bases). Germline CDR1 SEHNR, CDR2 FQNEAQ (reference sequence). Trimming cost V 1 base and J 11 bases, with 16 bases left between them. CDR3 length equals 14 residues. Complete variable domain (other parts from reference TRBV7-9 and TRBJ2-3): DTGVSQNPRHKITKRGQNVTFRCDPISEHNRLYWYRQTLGQGPEFLTYFQNEAQLEKSRLLSDRFSAERPKGSFSTLEIQRTEQGDSAMYLCASSLDPLGGKQYFGPGTRLTVL.

Of note for this clonotype: One end of the junction does not line up with germline, which may come from a read error. CDR3 nucleotide sequence: TGTGTCAGCAGTGTCCACTCTAACTATGGCTACACCTTC. Translated, it gives CVSSVHSNYGYTF. The rearrangement uses TRBV6-1 and TRBJ1-2; D gene ambiguous. This CDR3 is 13 amino acids long. Per the germline V gene, CDR1 is MNHNS and CDR2 is SASEGT.

Concerning this clonotype itself: This may stem from a read error, because a much larger clone lies one nucleotide away. The chain combines TRBV29-1 with TRBJ2-2; perhaps TRBD2 as D (7 bases). Germline values: CDR1 SQVTM, CDR2 ANQGSEA. This CDR3 contains 12 residues. The CDR3: CREGGGTAELFF. CDR3 in DNA: TGCAGAGAGGGGGGGGGAACCGCGGAGCTGTTTTTT.

Worth noting for this clonotype: The junction departs from the called germline gene at one end, perhaps through a read error. The chain recombines TRBV6-5 with TRBJ1-3, with D hard to call. This CDR3 has 14 amino acids. Per the germline V gene, CDR1 is MNHEY and CDR2 is SVGAGI. This chain's CDR3 is CTSSYRSSGNTIYF. CDR3 nucleotides: TGTACCAGCAGTTACCGGAGCTCTGGGAACACCATATATTTT.

As concerns this clonotype: A much larger clone lies a single base off, so this may be a read error. The conserved phenylalanine or tryptophan normally closing the CDR3 is absent here, so this likely arose from a read error. The V gene is TRBV6-1, the J gene TRBJ1-1; D might be TRBD1 (5 bases). CDR1 MNHNS and CDR2 SASEGT come from the germline V gene. This CDR3 region has 13 residues. Trimming left V 0 bases short and J 10 bases short, with 12 bases between. The DNA of the CDR3 is TGTGCCAGCAGTGAAGCGAGACAGCACGGAGCTTTCTAT. It encodes CASSEARQHGAFY.